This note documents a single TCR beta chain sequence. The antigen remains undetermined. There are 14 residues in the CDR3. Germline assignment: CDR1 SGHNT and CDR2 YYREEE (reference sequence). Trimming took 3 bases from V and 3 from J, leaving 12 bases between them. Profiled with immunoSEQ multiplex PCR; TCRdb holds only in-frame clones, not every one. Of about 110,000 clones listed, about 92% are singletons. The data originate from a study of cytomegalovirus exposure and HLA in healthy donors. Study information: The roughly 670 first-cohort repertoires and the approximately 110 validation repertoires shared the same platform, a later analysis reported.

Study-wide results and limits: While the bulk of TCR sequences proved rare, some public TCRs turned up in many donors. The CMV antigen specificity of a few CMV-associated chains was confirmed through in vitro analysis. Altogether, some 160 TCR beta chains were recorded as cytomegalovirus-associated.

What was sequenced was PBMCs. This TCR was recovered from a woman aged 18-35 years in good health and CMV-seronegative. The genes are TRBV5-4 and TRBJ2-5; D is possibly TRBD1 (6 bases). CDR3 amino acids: CASSSPDRKETQYF. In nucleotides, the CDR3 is TGTGCCAGCAGCTCTCCGGACAGAAAAGAGACCCAGTACTTC.